This entry is about one T cell receptor (beta chain). This sample is drawn from a study of shared clonotypes between healthy human individuals. The donors were all Caucasian adults (living in Nashville, Tennessee). CDR1 SQVTM and CDR2 ANQGSEA come from the germline V gene. The CDR3 length is 14 residues. The V segment lost 6 bases and the J segment 5 bases; nucleotides outside the gene matches: 9. TCRdb's table, derived via immunoSEQ multiplex PCR, lists solely in-frame clones and lacks some. This table holds about 2.4 million clones, 93% found once. The sample comprised naive CD4+ T cells from PBMCs. Documented subset: CD45RA+ positively selected. The receptor was derived from a man aged 18 to 29 in good health. Some clones in this sample may be carry-over from other donors' samples. The chain combines TRBV29-1 with TRBJ2-5, with TRBD2 matching 10 bases. CDR3 DNA: TGCAGCGTCGGGCTAGCGGGAGTTGGTGAGACCCAGTACTTC. Translating gives CSVGLAGVGETQYF. The complete variable domain, with remaining parts taken from reference TRBV29-1 and TRBJ2-5, reads SAVISQKPSRDICQRGTSLTIQCQVDSQVTMMFWYRQQPGQSLTLIATANQGSEATYESGFVIDKFPISRPNLTFSTLTVSNMSPEDSSIYLCSVGLAGVGETQYFGPGTRLLVL.